This T cell receptor beta chain stems from a study of blood T cell repertoires in COVID-19. Study at large: Sites across the United States, Italy and Spain contributed samples from acute and convalescent COVID-19.

This clone was seen once. The CDR3 runs 14 residues. CDR1 and CDR2 from the germline V gene are MNHNY and SVGAGI (reference sequence). V gave up 6 bases and J gave up 5 bases, with 13 bases separating them. Some clones are missing from TCRdb's copy, which holds only in-frame ones; the method was immunoSEQ multiplex PCR. The top ten hold around 1.2% of the sample, which has some 170,000 clones, roughly 87% seen once. This chain joins TRBV6-6 and TRBJ2-2; possible D gene TRBD2, 6 bases. Specimen: PBMCs or T cells enriched from blood (not recorded which). This sequence originates from a human donor with acute COVID-19. The donor label of this sample is uncertain. The DNA for the CDR3 is TGTGCCAGCAGGCGGGACTCCTCTACCGGGGAGCTGTTTTTT. Encoded protein: CASRRDSSTGELFF.